The 6 T cell receptor beta chains reported below all come from one sample, sequenced in a study of T cell responses to AZD1222 COVID-19 vaccine. The data were produced by immunoSEQ multiplex PCR, yet TCRdb's version contains in-frame clones alone and is incomplete. The sample has roughly 200,000 clones, approximately 92% seen once. Sequences were derived from peripheral blood, sampled on day 0 of AZD1222 vaccination. Source of these receptors: an adult in good health.

V is TRBV9 and J is TRBJ1-1; possible D gene TRBD1, 6 bases. The CDR3 has 13 amino acids. Germline assignment: CDR1 SGDLS and CDR2 YYNGEE. Deletions cut 3 bases from V and 1 base from J, with 7 bases between. DNA for the CDR3: TGTGCCAGCAGCGAAGGGGGGAACACTGAAGCTTTCTTT. Amino acid sequence: CASSEGGNTEAFF.

The J gene is TRBJ2-5, the V gene TRBV12-3 or TRBV12-4; 8 bases line up with TRBD2. The CDR3 loop spans 13 amino acids. Trimming removed 3 bases from V and 5 bases from J; junction bases left unmatched: 2. CDR3 in amino acids: CASSFGRDETQYF. CDR3 nucleotides: TGTGCCAGCAGTTTCGGGAGGGACGAGACCCAGTACTTC.

The chain is built from TRBV3-1 (or the pseudogene TRBV3-2) and TRBJ2-3; D is unclear. Germline V CDR1 and CDR2: LGHDT, YNNKEL (reference sequence). V was cut by 3 bases and J by 6 bases, with 13 bases left in between. The CDR3 sequence is 14 residues long. Here the CDR3 DNA reads TGTGCCAGCAGCCACTCTTTGACGGCGGATACGCAGTATTTT. This sequence encodes CASSHSLTADTQYF.

The V call is TRBV6-5, the J call TRBJ2-7, with D perhaps assigned TRBD1 or TRBD2 (5 bases each). V gave up 5 bases and J gave up 0 bases, with 14 bases separating them. From germline, CDR1 is MNHEY and CDR2 SVGAGI. The length of the CDR3 is 15 residues. This CDR3 reads CASSRGRSGSYEQYF. The CDR3 DNA sequence: TGTGCCAGCAGTAGGGGACGGTCCGGCTCCTACGAGCAGTACTTC.

The chain carries TRBV11-2 and TRBJ1-1; no definite D call. Germline CDR1 and CDR2: SGHAT and FQNNGV. The CDR3 is 14 amino acids. Trimming pared 4 bases from V and 2 bases from J, leaving 11 bases between. The CDR3: CASSWLGSNTEAFF. The DNA for the CDR3 is TGTGCCAGCAGCTGGTTAGGGTCAAACACTGAAGCTTTCTTT.

The chain carries TRBV3-1 (or the pseudogene TRBV3-2) and TRBJ1-1; no definite D call. Trimming stripped 5 bases from V and 3 bases from J, with 19 bases between. Germline V CDR1 and CDR2: LGHDT, YNNKEL (reference sequence). This CDR3 comprises 16 residues. The CDR3 is CASSAFGLGRYTEAFF. DNA of the CDR3: TGTGCCAGCAGCGCATTCGGCTTGGGTAGATACACTGAAGCTTTCTTT.